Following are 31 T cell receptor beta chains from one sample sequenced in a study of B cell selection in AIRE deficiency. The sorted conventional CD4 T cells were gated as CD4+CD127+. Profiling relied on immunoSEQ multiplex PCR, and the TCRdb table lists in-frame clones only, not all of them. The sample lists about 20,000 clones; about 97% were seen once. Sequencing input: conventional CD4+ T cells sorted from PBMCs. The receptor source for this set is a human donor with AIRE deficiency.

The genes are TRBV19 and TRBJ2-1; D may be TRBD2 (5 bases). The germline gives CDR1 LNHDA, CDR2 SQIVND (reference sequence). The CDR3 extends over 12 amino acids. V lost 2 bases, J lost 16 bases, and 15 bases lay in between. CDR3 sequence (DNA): TGTGCCAGTAGTATACACGGCGGAGGCCCATTCTTC. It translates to CASSIHGGGPFF.

In nucleotides, the CDR3 is TGTGCCAGCAGCTCGGGACAGGTTCTAGATACGCAGTATTTT. Translated, it gives CASSSGQVLDTQYF. V gene TRBV5-6 combines with J gene TRBJ2-3; 8 bases fit TRBD1. V was clipped by 3 bases and J by 5 bases; unmatched bases: 5. The CDR3 has 14 residues. CDR1 and CDR2 (germline): SGHDT, YYEEEE.

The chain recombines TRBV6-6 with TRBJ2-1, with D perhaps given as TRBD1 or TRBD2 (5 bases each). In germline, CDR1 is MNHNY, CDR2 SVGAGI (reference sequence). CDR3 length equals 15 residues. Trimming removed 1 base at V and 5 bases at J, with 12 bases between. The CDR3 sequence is CASSYYGAPDNEQFF. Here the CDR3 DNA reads TGTGCCAGCAGTTACTACGGGGCCCCCGACAATGAGCAGTTCTTC.

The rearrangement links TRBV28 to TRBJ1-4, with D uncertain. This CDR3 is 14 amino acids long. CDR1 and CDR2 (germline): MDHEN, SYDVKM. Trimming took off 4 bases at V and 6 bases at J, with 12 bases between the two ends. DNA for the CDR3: TGTGCCAGCAGTTGGGGATGGTCAGATGAAAAACTGTTTTTT. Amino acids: CASSWGWSDEKLFF.

This CDR3 is CASSMGLLNEQFF. The CDR3, as DNA: TGTGCCAGCAGCATGGGACTCCTAAATGAGCAGTTCTTC. The chain recombines TRBV11-2 with TRBJ2-1; maybe TRBD2 (6 bases). CDR3 size: 13 residues. Germline loops: CDR1 SGHAT, CDR2 FQNNGV. V gave up 5 bases and J gave up 7 bases, with 12 bases separating them.

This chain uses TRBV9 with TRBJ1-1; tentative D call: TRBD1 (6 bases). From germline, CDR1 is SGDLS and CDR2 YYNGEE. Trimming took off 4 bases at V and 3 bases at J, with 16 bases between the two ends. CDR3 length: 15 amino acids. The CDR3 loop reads CASSHNKNRDTEAFF. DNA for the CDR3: TGTGCCAGCAGCCATAATAAAAACAGGGACACTGAAGCTTTCTTT.

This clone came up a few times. As DNA, the CDR3 is TGTGCCACAGCTAGCGGGGGGGCCAATCAATACGAGCAGTACTTC. It codes for CATASGGANQYEQYF. The chain couples TRBV19 to TRBJ2-7; TRBD2 matches at 12 bases. Germline V gene sequence: CDR1 LNHDA, CDR2 SQIVND (reference sequence). With 10 bases clipped from V and 4 bases from J, the junction kept 11 bases outside the gene matches. The CDR3 sequence is 15 residues long.

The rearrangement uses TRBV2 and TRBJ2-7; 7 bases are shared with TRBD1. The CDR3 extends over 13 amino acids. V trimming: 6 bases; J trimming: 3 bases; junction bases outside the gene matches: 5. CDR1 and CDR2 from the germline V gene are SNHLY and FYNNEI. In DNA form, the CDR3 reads TGTGCCAGCAGCCGACAGGGAAACTACGAGCAGTACTTC. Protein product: CASSRQGNYEQYF.

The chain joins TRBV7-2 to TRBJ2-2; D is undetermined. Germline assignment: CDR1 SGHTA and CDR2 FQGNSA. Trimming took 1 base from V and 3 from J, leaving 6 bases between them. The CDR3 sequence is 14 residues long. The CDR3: CASSLGLHTGELFF. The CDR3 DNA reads TGTGCCAGCAGCTTAGGACTGCACACCGGGGAGCTGTTTTTT.

CDR3 nucleotides: TGTGCCAGCAGGAAACCGGGACTGGCGTACAATGAGCAGTTCTTC. Protein: CASRKPGLAYNEQFF. The J gene is TRBJ2-1, the V gene TRBV6-5, with D tentatively TRBD2 (6 bases). The length of the CDR3 is 15 residues. V lost 6 bases, J lost 4 bases, and 16 bases lay in between. Germline V gene lookup returns CDR1 MNHEY and CDR2 SVGAGI.

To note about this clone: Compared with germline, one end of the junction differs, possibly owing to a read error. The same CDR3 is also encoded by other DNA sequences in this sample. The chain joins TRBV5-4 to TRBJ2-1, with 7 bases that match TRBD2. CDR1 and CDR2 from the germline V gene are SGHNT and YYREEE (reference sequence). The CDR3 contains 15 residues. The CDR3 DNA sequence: TGTGCCAGCAGCTTGCGAGGCGGGAGATACAATGAGCAATTCTTC. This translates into CASSLRGGRYNEQFF.

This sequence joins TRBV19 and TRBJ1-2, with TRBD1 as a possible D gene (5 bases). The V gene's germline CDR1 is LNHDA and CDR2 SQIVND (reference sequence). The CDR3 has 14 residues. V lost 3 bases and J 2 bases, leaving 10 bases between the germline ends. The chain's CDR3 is CASSIYRGNYGYTF. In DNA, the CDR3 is TGTGCCAGTAGTATTTATAGGGGAAACTATGGCTACACCTTC.

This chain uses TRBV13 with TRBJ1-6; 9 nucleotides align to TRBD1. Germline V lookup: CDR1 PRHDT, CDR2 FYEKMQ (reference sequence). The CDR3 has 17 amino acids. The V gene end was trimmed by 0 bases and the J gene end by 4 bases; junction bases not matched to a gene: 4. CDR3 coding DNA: TGTGCCAGCAGCTTAGGGGGGACAGGGAAATATAATTCACCCCTCCACTTT. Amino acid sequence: CASSLGGTGKYNSPLHF. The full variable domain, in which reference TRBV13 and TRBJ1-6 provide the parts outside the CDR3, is AAGVIQSPRHLIKEKRETATLKCYPIPRHDTVYWYQQGPGQDPQFLISFYEKMQSDKGSIPDRFSAQQFSDYHSELNMSSLELGDSALYFCASSLGGTGKYNSPLHFGNGTRLTVT.

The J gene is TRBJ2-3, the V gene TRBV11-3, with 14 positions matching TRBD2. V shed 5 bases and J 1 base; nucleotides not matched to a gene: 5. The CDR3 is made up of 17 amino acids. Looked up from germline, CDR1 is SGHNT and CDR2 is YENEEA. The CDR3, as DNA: TGTGCCAGCAGCCGACTAGCGGGGGGGCAAGGCACAGATACGCAGTATTTT. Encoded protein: CASSRLAGGQGTDTQYF.

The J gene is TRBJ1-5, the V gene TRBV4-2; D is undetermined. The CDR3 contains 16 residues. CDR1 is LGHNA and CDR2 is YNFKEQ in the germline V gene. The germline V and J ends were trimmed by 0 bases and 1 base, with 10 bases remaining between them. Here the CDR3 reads CASSQEQVGSNQPQHF. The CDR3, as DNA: TGTGCCAGCAGCCAAGAGCAAGTTGGGAGCAATCAGCCCCAGCATTTT.

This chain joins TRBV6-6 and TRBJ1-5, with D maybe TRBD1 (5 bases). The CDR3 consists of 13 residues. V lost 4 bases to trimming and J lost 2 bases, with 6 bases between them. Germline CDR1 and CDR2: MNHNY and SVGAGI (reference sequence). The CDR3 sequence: CASSLQGNQPQHF. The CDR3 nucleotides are TGTGCCAGCAGTTTACAGGGCAATCAGCCCCAGCATTTT.

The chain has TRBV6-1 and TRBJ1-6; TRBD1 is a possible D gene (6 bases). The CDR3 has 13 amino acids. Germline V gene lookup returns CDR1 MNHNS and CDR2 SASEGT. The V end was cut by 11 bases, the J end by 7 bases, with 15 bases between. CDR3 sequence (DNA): TGTGCCGGCACAGGGACACCCAATTCACCCCTCCACTTT. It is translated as CAGTGTPNSPLHF.

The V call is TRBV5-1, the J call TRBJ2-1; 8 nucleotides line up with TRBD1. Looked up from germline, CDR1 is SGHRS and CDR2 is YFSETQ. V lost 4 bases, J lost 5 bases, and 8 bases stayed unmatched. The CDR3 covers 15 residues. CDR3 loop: CASSRRPTGDNEQFF. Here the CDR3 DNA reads TGCGCCAGCAGCCGTAGGCCGACAGGGGACAATGAGCAGTTCTTC.

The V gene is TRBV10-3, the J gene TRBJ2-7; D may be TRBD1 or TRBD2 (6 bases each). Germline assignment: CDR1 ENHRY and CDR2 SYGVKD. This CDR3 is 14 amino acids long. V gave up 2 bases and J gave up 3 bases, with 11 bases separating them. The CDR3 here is CAISEQGRNYEQYF. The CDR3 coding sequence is TGTGCCATCAGTGAGCAGGGGAGGAACTACGAGCAGTACTTC.

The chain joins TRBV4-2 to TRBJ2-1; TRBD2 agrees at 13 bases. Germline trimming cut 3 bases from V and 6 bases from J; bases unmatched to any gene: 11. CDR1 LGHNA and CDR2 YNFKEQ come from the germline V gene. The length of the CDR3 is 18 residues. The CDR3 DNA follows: TGTGCCAGCAGCCAGAATAGACTAGCGGGAGGAGGGGGCAATGAGCAGTTCTTC. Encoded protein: CASSQNRLAGGGGNEQFF.

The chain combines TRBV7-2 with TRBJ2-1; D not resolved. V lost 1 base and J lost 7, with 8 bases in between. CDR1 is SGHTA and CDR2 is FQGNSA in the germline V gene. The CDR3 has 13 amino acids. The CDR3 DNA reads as TGTGCCAGCAGCTTAGATAGGGAAAATGAGCAGTTCTTC. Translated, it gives CASSLDRENEQFF. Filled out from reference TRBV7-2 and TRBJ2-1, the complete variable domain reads GAGVSQSPSNKVTEKGKDVELRCDPISGHTALYWYRQSLGQGLEFLIYFQGNSAPDKSGLPSDRFSAERTGGSVSTLTIQRTQQEDSAVYLCASSLDRENEQFFGPGTRLTVL.

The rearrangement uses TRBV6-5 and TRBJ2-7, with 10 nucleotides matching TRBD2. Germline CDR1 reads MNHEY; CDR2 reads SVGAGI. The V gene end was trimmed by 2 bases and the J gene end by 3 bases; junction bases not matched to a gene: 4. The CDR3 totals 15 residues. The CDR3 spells CASSYRAGGVYEQYF. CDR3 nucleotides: TGTGCCAGCAGTTACAGAGCGGGAGGGGTCTACGAGCAGTACTTC.

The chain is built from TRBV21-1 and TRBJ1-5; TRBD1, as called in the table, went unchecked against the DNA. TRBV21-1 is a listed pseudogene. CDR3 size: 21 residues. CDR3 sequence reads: CASTNNFPPGQGTSSNQPQHF. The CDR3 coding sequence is TGTGCCAGCACCAATAATTTCCCCCCGGGACAGGGTACTAGTAGCAATCAGCCCCAGCATTTT.

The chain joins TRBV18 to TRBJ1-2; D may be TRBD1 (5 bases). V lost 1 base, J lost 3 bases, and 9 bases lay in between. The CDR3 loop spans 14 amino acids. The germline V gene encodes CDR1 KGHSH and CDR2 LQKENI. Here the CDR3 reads CASSPRGADYGYTF. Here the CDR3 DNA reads TGTGCCAGCTCACCACGCGGGGCGGACTATGGCTACACCTTC.

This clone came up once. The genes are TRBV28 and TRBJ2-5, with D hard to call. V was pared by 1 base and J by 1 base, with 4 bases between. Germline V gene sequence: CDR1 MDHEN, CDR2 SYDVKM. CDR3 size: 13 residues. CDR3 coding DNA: TGTGCCAGCAGTTTATTAATCCAAGAGACCCAGTACTTC. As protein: CASSLLIQETQYF.

CDR3 sequence: CASSSPAGQSGITGELFF. The CDR3 bases are TGTGCCAGCAGCTCCCCCGCGGGACAGTCTGGTATCACCGGGGAGCTGTTTTTT. The genes are TRBV5-4 and TRBJ2-2, with D perhaps TRBD1 (7 bases). V gave up 3 bases and J gave up 4 bases, with 22 bases separating them. The CDR3 totals 18 residues. Germline V CDR1 and CDR2: SGHNT, YYREEE (reference sequence).

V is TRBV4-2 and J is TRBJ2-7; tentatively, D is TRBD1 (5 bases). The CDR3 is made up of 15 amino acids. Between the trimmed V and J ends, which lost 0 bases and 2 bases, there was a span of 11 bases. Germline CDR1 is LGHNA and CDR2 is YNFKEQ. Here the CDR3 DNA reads TGTGCCAGCAGCCAAGATTTGGGGCCGCCCTACGAGCAGTACTTC. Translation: CASSQDLGPPYEQYF.

CDR3 nucleotides: TGCGCCAGCAGTCGCGGGACTGATGCCGCCAATGAGCAGTTCTTC. It codes for CASSRGTDAANEQFF. The chain recombines TRBV5-1 with TRBJ2-1; perhaps TRBD2 as D (6 bases). The CDR3 is 15 amino acids. The V end lost 5 bases, the J end lost 6 bases, and 18 bases lay between the germline ends. Germline values: CDR1 SGHRS, CDR2 YFSETQ. The full variable domain, rest sourced from reference TRBV5-1 and TRBJ2-1, is KAGVTQTPRYLIKTRGQQVTLSCSPISGHRSVSWYQQTPGQGLQFLFEYFSETQRNKGNFPGRFSGRQFSNSRSEMNVSTLELGDSALYLCASSRGTDAANEQFFGPGTRLTVL.

CDR3 sequence reads: CASSGRQVREQYF. In DNA, the CDR3 is TGTGCCAGCAGTGGCCGACAGGTACGCGAGCAGTACTTC. The J gene is TRBJ2-7, the V gene TRBV2; maybe TRBD1 (6 bases). CDR1 and CDR2 (germline): SNHLY, FYNNEI. This CDR3 region has 13 residues. Trimming cost V 4 bases and J 6 bases, with 13 bases left between them.

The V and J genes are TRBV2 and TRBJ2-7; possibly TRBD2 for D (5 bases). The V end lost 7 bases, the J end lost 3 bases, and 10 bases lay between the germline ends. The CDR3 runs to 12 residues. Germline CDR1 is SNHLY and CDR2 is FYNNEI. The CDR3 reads CASTPGFYEQYF. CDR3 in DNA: TGTGCCAGCACTCCGGGATTCTACGAGCAGTACTTC.

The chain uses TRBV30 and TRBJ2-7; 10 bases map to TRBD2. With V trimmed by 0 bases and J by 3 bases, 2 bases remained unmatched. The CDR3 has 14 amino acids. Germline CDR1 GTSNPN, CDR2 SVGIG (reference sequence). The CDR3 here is CAWSVQRGGYEQYF. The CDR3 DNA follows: TGTGCCTGGAGTGTACAGCGGGGGGGCTACGAGCAGTACTTC.